Shown below are 14 T cell receptor delta chains from a single sample sequenced in a study of delta chain sequences of gamma delta T cells. TCRdb made new clone calls on the 5' RACE reads using CATT. The table lists fewer than 850 delta-chain clones, about 20% of them singletons. The material sequenced was either unsorted cells or a sorted T cell fraction (not recorded which). All receptors derive from a human donor in good health.

This clone was counted between two and nine times. The sample contains more than one DNA sequence encoding this CDR3. The chain carries TRDV2 and TRDJ1, with 9 bases aligning to TRDD3. Germline V gene sequence: CDR1 GEAIGNYY, CDR2 EKD. V lost 0 bases and J lost 0; bases outside the gene matches: 16. This CDR3 is 20 amino acids long. CDR3 amino acids: CACDTVSPGGIQPDTDKLIF. Written as DNA, the CDR3 is TGTGCCTGTGACACCGTTTCACCCGGGGGGATACAGCCGGACACCGATAAACTCATCTTT.

As concerns this clone: This could be a read error, since a much larger clone is one nucleotide away. The chain links TRDV2 to TRDJ1; TRDD3 agrees at 9 bases. The trim removed 2 bases at V and 3 bases at J, leaving 18 bases unmatched. This CDR3 comprises 19 residues. Germline V gene lookup returns CDR1 GEAIGNYY and CDR2 EKD. The DNA of the CDR3 is TGTGCCTGTGACAACGTACTGGGGGAAAAGGAGCCCCCTCCCGATAAACTCATCTTT. Its translation is CACDNVLGEKEPPPDKLIF.

Note on this clone: This is likely an artifact of a read error, given a far larger clone one base away. Written as DNA, the CDR3 is TGTGCCTGTGCCCCGGTACTGGGGGATAAAGGCCTTTCGTACACCGATAAACTCATCTTT. Protein product: CACAPVLGDKGLSYTDKLIF. The chain employs TRDV2 and TRDJ1; 11 bases are shared with TRDD3. Germline-derived CDR1 and CDR2 are GEAIGNYY and EKD. V shed 5 bases and J 0 bases; nucleotides not matched to a gene: 19. The CDR3 loop spans 20 amino acids.

By proportion, this clone is large (0.1 to 1%). The J gene is TRDJ3, the V gene TRDV2; the match to TRDD3 covers 7 bases. Germline V gene lookup returns CDR1 GEAIGNYY and CDR2 EKD. The CDR3 sequence is 19 residues long. Trimming removed 0 bases from V and 0 bases from J; junction bases left unmatched: 7. The CDR3 region is CACDTGYGDSSWDTRQMFF. The CDR3 DNA sequence: TGTGCCTGTGACACCGGATACGGGGATAGCTCCTGGGACACCCGACAGATGTTTTTC.

This clone was seen only once. The chain joins TRDV2 to TRDJ3; 9 bases match TRDD3. Looked up from germline, CDR1 is GEAIGNYY and CDR2 is EKD. This CDR3 is 24 amino acids long. The V gene end was trimmed by 1 base and the J gene end by 1 base; junction bases not matched to a gene: 22. CDR3 amino acids: CACDTAASASWGMSHSWDTRQMFF. CDR3 nucleotide sequence: TGTGCCTGTGACACAGCGGCGTCGGCGAGCTGGGGGATGTCTCATTCCTGGGACACCCGACAGATGTTTTTC.

In this sample, this clone is large. The rearrangement uses TRDV2 and TRDJ1; 9 nucleotides match TRDD3. Germline CDR1 is GEAIGNYY and CDR2 is EKD. The V segment lost 2 bases and the J segment 3 bases; nucleotides outside the gene matches: 9. The CDR3 loop spans 16 amino acids. The CDR3 bases are TGTGCCTGTGACAGTCTGGGGGATTGGAAGGCCGATAAACTCATCTTT. Translation gives CACDSLGDWKADKLIF.

This clone qualifies as large (0.1 to 1%). This same CDR3 is encoded by further DNA sequences in the sample. This rearrangement joins TRDV2 to TRDJ1, with a possible D match to TRDD3 (5 bases). Trimming cost V 0 bases and J 0 bases, with 22 bases left between them. CDR3 size: 19 residues. Germline V gene sequence: CDR1 GEAIGNYY, CDR2 EKD. The CDR3 loop is CACDTVSELGAGDTDKLIF. In DNA, the CDR3 is TGTGCCTGTGACACCGTTTCCGAGCTGGGAGCTGGAGACACCGATAAACTCATCTTT.

As to this clone: It is likely a read error: a sequence one base away is far more abundant. The chain carries TRDV2 and TRDJ3; the match to TRDD3 covers 8 bases. The CDR3 covers 21 residues. Per the germline V gene, CDR1 is GEAIGNYY and CDR2 is EKD. CDR3 coding DNA: TGTGCCTGTGACACCGAGGCGGACTGGGGGTCTCTCTCCCGGGACACCCGACAGATGTTTTTC. Amino acids: CACDTEADWGSLSRDTRQMFF.

This clone was detected a few times. Given a far larger clone just one base away, this is likely a sequencing read error. The chain couples TRDV2 to TRDJ1; TRDD3 agrees at 7 bases. CDR1 and CDR2 from the germline V gene are GEAIGNYY and EKD. The length of the CDR3 is 14 residues. Unmatched junction bases numbered 7, after V lost 6 bases and J lost 1 base. This CDR3 reads CACHSWGATDKLIF. CDR3 nucleotides: TGTGCCTGTCACAGCTGGGGGGCCACCGATAAACTCATCTTT.

This CDR3 reads CSVGFLGGSFWIRYVSCARPLIF. Written as DNA, the CDR3 is TGTTCTGTTGGCTTCTTGGGGGGTAGTTTTTGGATTAGGTATGTCAGCTGTGCCAGACCCCTGATCTTT. The J gene is TRDJ4; the V gene was not called; the D call of TRDD3 is as the table states it, not checked on the DNA. This CDR3 is built from 23 residues.

Turning to this clone: A far larger clone lies a single base away; this is likely a read error. This specimen includes other DNA sequences encoding the same CDR3. This chain uses TRDV2 with TRDJ1, with 11 bases lining up with TRDD3. In germline, CDR1 is GEAIGNYY, CDR2 EKD. The CDR3 has 20 amino acids. CDR3 nucleotides: TGTGCCTGTGACCCGGTACTGGGGGATAAAGGCCTTTCGTACACCGACAAACTCATCTTT. As protein: CACDPVLGDKGLSYTDKLIF.

Comments on this clone: A single base separates this from a much larger clone, so it may be a read error. The V call is TRDV2, the J call TRDJ1; TRDD3 aligns across 7 bases. The length of the CDR3 is 20 residues. The V gene's germline CDR1 is GEAIGNYY and CDR2 EKD. CDR3 residues: CACDTVPGDPREGFTDKRIF. CDR3 sequence (DNA): TGTGCCTGTGACACCGTTCCGGGGGATCCACGCGAGGGGTTCACCGATAAACGCATCTTT.

This clone is labeled large. This chain connects TRDV2 to TRDJ3, with a possible D match to TRDD3 (6 bases). The CDR3 length is 18 residues. The germline CDR1 and CDR2 sequences are GEAIGNYY and EKD. The V and J ends lost 0 bases and 2 bases respectively, with 13 bases between them. CDR3 coding DNA: TGTGCCTGTGACACCGGGGGACCGATGACCTGGGACACCCGACAGATGTTTTTC. It yields the protein CACDTGGPMTWDTRQMFF.

By frequency in the sample, this clone is large (0.1 to 1%). The identical CDR3 is also encoded by other nucleotide sequences in the sample. The chain is built from TRDV2 and TRDJ1; TRDD3 might be the D (6 bases). V dropped 3 bases and J dropped 3 bases, with 25 bases sitting between them. CDR1 GEAIGNYY and CDR2 EKD come from the germline V gene. The CDR3 is 18 residues long. In DNA form, the CDR3 reads TGTGCCTGTGACCCCCTAGGGGGGGAGCGCCGTTTCCCCGATAAACTCATCTTT. It is translated as CACDPLGGERRFPDKLIF.